Listed below are T cell receptor beta chains from one sample, sequenced in a study of cytomegalovirus exposure and HLA in healthy donors. TCRdb's copy holds only in-frame clones and misses some; the assay was immunoSEQ multiplex PCR. The profile shows roughly 100,000 clones, roughly 83% of them singletons. The sequenced sample consisted of PBMCs. Every receptor here comes from a male donor in good health and CMV-seropositive. CDR3s include the opening cysteine and the closing phenylalanine or tryptophan. A D gene is named only where the DNA matches it firmly. Rows may omit the clone size; those that give it use once, few, many or a size class.

j_call d_call clone_size v_call cdr3_length cdr3_aa cdr3_nt
TRBJ2-7 NA NA TRBV7-2 11 CASSYRGEQYF TGTGCCAGCAGTTATAGGGGGGAGCAGTACTTC
TRBJ2-5 NA NA TRBV4-3 15 CASSRGTENQETQYF TGCGCCAGCAGCCGCGGGACAGAGAACCAAGAGACCCAGTACTTC
TRBJ2-1 TRBD1 NA TRBV7-6 16 CASSFSKGQGGNEQFF TGTGCCAGCAGCTTCTCTAAAGGACAGGGAGGCAATGAGCAGTTCTTC
TRBJ1-1 NA NA TRBV30 13 CASGRGMNTEAFF TGTGCTTCAGGGAGGGGGATGAACACTGAAGCTTTCTTT
TRBJ1-1 TRBD1 once TRBV7-9 15 CASSSGGRGNTEAFF TGTGCCAGCAGCTCAGGGGGCCGAGGGAACACTGAAGCTTTCTTT
TRBJ2-3 NA NA TRBV7-9 16 CASSFPQGSNTDTQYF TGTGCCAGCAGCTTTCCCCAGGGGTCTAACACAGATACGCAGTATTTT
TRBJ1-1 TRBD1 NA TRBV18 13 CASQTQGKTEAFF TGTGCCAGCCAAACACAGGGGAAAACTGAAGCTTTCTTT
TRBJ1-1 NA NA TRBV5-6 16 CASSLGGGALKIGAFF TGTGCCAGCAGCTTGGGGGGCGGGGCACTAAAGATTGGGGCTTTCTTT
TRBJ2-7 TRBD1 NA TRBV7-8 15 CASSLDRALAYEQYF TGTGCCAGCAGCTTGGACAGGGCGCTGGCGTACGAGCAGTACTTC
TRBJ1-1 NA NA TRBV6-1 13 CASSEVLNTEAFF TGTGCCAGCAGTGAAGTCCTTAACACTGAAGCTTTCTTT
TRBJ2-1 TRBD2 NA TRBV6-5 15 CASTASGGENNEQFF TGTGCCAGCACGGCTAGCGGGGGGGAAAACAATGAGCAGTTCTTC
TRBJ1-1 TRBD1 NA TRBV5-6 16 CASSLGTGTSRAEAFF TGTGCCAGCAGCTTGGGGACAGGGACCAGTAGGGCTGAAGCTTTCTTT
TRBJ1-2 NA NA TRBV7-9 13 CASSRDTPHGYTF TGTGCCAGCAGCCGGGACACACCCCATGGCTACACCTTC
TRBJ1-1 TRBD1 NA TRBV9 17 CASSDPRTGDMNTEAFF TGTGCCAGCAGCGACCCCCGGACAGGGGACATGAACACTGAAGCTTTCTTT
TRBJ1-5 TRBD1 NA TRBV6-5 15 CASTSGQGLNQPQHF TGTGCCAGCACCAGCGGACAGGGCCTTAATCAGCCCCAGCATTTT
TRBJ1-2 TRBD1 few TRBV15 15 CATSREQGAVYGYTF TGTGCCACCAGCAGAGAACAGGGGGCTGTCTATGGCTACACCTTC
TRBJ1-1 NA NA TRBV6-5 13 CASSYPGTTEAFF TGTGCCAGCAGTTATCCCGGGACAACAGAAGCTTTCTTT
TRBJ2-7 TRBD1 NA TRBV5-4 15 CASSPPGQGSYEQYF TGTGCCAGCAGCCCGCCGGGACAGGGATCCTACGAGCAGTACTTC
TRBJ2-3 NA once TRBV9 16 CASSVDGRGGTDTQYF TGTGCCAGCAGCGTAGATGGGAGGGGGGGCACAGATACGCAGTATTTT
TRBJ2-2 NA NA TRBV30 13 CAGGTANTGELFF TGTGCCGGGGGGACAGCGAACACCGGGGAGCTGTTTTTT
TRBJ1-2 NA NA TRBV9 17 CASSAGGRTVPNYGYTF TGTGCCAGCAGCGCCGGCGGTAGGACAGTTCCCAACTATGGCTACACCTTC
TRBJ2-3 TRBD2 NA TRBV5-1 14 CASSLAGGGNTQYF TGCGCCAGCAGCTTGGCGGGCGGGGGGAATACGCAGTATTTT
TRBJ1-4 NA NA TRBV18 13 CASSYGRGEKLFF TGTGCCAGCTCATACGGCAGGGGAGAAAAACTGTTTTTT
TRBJ2-7 TRBD2 NA TRBV4-1 16 CASSQGSGASSYEQYF TGCGCCAGCAGCCAGGGTAGCGGGGCCAGCTCCTACGAGCAGTACTTC
TRBJ2-3 TRBD1 NA TRBV9 15 CASSPRDRATDTQYF TGTGCCAGCAGCCCTCGGGACAGGGCCACAGATACGCAGTATTTT
TRBJ1-1 NA NA TRBV19 11 CASRDSYEAFF TGTGCCAGTAGGGACAGTTATGAAGCTTTCTTT
TRBJ2-6 TRBD1 NA TRBV4-3 18 CASSQRTGVTSGANVLTF TGCGCCAGCAGCCAGAGGACAGGGGTCACCTCTGGGGCCAACGTCCTGACTTTC